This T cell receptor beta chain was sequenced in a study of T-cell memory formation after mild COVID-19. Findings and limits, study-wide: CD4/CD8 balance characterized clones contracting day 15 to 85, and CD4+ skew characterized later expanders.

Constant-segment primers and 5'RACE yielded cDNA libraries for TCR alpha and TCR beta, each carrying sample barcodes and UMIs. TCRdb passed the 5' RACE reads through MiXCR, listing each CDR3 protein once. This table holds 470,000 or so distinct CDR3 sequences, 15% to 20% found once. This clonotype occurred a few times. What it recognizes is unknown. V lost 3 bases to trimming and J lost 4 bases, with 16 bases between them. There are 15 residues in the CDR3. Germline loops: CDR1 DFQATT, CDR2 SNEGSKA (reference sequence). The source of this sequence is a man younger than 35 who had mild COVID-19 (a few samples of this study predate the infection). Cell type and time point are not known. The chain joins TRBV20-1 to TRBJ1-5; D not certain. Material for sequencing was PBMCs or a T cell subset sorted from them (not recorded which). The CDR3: CSASVLGYANQPQHF. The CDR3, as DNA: TGCAGTGCTAGTGTCCTCGGGTATGCGAATCAGCCCCAGCATTTT.